These T cell receptor beta chains were read from a single sample in a study of cytomegalovirus exposure and HLA in healthy donors. Produced via immunoSEQ multiplex PCR; TCRdb's table is partial and in-frame only. This table holds about 55,000 clones, about 57% found once. The sequenced sample consisted of PBMCs. The receptors derive from a human donor in good health. CDR3s include the opening cysteine and the closing phenylalanine or tryptophan. D genes are given only for firm matches. Part of the rows lack a size; the others show once, few, many or a class for expanded clones.

clone_size d_call j_call v_call cdr3_aa cdr3_nt
NA NA TRBJ2-5 TRBV10-3 CAISEGGGSLETQYF TGTGCCATCAGTGAGGGGGGGGGCAGCTTGGAGACCCAGTACTTC
few NA TRBJ1-1 TRBV18 CASFLLRDKNTEAFF TGTGCCAGCTTCCTTCTCCGGGACAAGAACACTGAAGCTTTCTTT
NA NA TRBJ1-6 TRBV7-2 CASSLVVGGTGSPLHF TGTGCCAGCAGCTTAGTAGTTGGGGGGACCGGATCACCCCTCCACTTT
NA NA TRBJ2-4 TRBV15 CATSRDGGREYF TGTGCCACCAGCAGAGACGGGGGGCGCGAGTACTTC
few NA TRBJ1-6 TRBV5-5 CASSLFTEYNSPLHF TGTGCCAGCAGCTTGTTTACAGAGTATAATTCACCCCTCCACTTT
NA NA TRBJ2-7 TRBV6-5 CASSPGLSSYEQYF TGTGCCAGCAGTCCGGGACTGAGCTCCTACGAGCAGTACTTC
NA NA TRBJ2-7 TRBV4-3 CASSQGPGSEEQYF TGCGCCAGCAGCCAAGGGCCGGGTTCGGAGGAGCAGTACTTC
NA TRBD1 TRBJ1-5 TRBV12-5 CASGPQGDHQPQHF TGTGCTAGTGGTCCCCAGGGGGACCATCAGCCCCAGCATTTT
NA NA TRBJ2-3 TRBV2 CASSEVATTDTQYF TGTGCCAGCAGTGAAGTCGCGACAACAGATACGCAGTATTTT
NA NA TRBJ1-2 TRBV7-2 CASSHGGLGYTF TGTGCCAGCAGCCACGGGGGGTTGGGCTACACCTTC
NA TRBD1 TRBJ1-2 TRBV4-3 CASSQATGVRNGYPF TGCGCCAGCAGCCAAGCGACAGGGGTTCGGAATGGCTACCCCTTC
NA NA TRBJ1-5 TRBV4-1 CASSRRGNQPQHF TGCGCCAGCAGCCGACGAGGTAATCAGCCCCAGCATTTT
NA NA TRBJ1-2 TRBV5-6 CASSLSQGLNYGYTF TGTGCCAGCAGCTTGTCACAGGGCCTTAACTATGGCTACACCTTC
NA TRBD1 TRBJ1-2 TRBV4-1 CASSQDQGTGALGYTF TGCGCCAGCAGCCAAGATCAAGGGACAGGGGCCCTTGGCTACACCTTC
NA NA TRBJ1-1 TRBV4-1 CASSQEQASNTEAFF TGCGCCAGCAGCCAAGAACAGGCCTCGAACACTGAAGCTTTCTTT
NA NA TRBJ2-3 TRBV11-3 CASSLDSRTARTDTQYF TGTGCCAGCAGCTTAGATTCCCGGACAGCCCGCACAGATACGCAGTATTTT
NA NA TRBJ1-1 TRBV19 CASSFISVAGMNTEAFF TGTGCCAGTAGTTTCATCTCCGTGGCAGGTATGAACACTGAAGCTTTCTTT
few NA TRBJ2-7 TRBV4-3 CASSQGGRAGSYEQYF TGCGCCAGCAGCCAAGGAGGGCGGGCGGGCTCCTACGAGCAGTACTTC
once TRBD1 TRBJ1-5 TRBV30 CAWSATGASQPQHF TGTGCCTGGAGTGCGACAGGGGCGAGTCAGCCCCAGCATTTT
NA TRBD2 TRBJ2-1 TRBV6-4 CASRSIAGAYNEQFF TGTGCCAGCAGATCGATAGCGGGGGCGTACAATGAGCAGTTCTTC
few NA TRBJ2-3 TRBV5-8 CASSSTSGRLATDTQYF TGTGCCAGCAGCTCGACTTCAGGGAGGTTAGCCACAGATACGCAGTATTTT
NA TRBD1 TRBJ2-7 TRBV30 CAWGGAGQGSYEQYF TGTGCCTGGGGGGGGGCGGGACAGGGGTCCTACGAGCAGTACTTC
NA TRBD2 TRBJ2-1 TRBV7-3 CASSSGLAAYNEQFF TGTGCCAGCAGCTCGGGACTAGCGGCGTACAATGAGCAGTTCTTC
few NA TRBJ1-3 TRBV12-5 CASALSGGLSDTIYF TGTGCTAGTGCCCTGTCGGGGGGGCTGAGCGACACCATATATTTT
NA NA TRBJ1-3 TRBV29-1 CSALRTEGNTIYF TGCAGCGCCCTCAGGACAGAGGGAAACACCATATATTTT
NA TRBD1 TRBJ1-1 TRBV30 CAWSGQGNTEAFF TGTGCCTGGAGTGGACAGGGGAACACTGAAGCTTTCTTT
NA NA TRBJ2-3 TRBV4-1 CASSQDEASTDTQYF TGCGCCAGCAGCCAAGATGAGGCATCCACAGATACGCAGTATTTT
few NA TRBJ2-1 TRBV19 CASRMGSLDYNEQFF TGTGCCAGTAGGATGGGGAGCCTCGACTACAATGAGCAGTTCTTC
NA TRBD2 TRBJ2-6 TRBV5-1 CASSFSGVTSGANVLTF TGCGCCAGCAGCTTTAGCGGGGTAACCTCTGGGGCCAACGTCCTGACTTTC
NA NA TRBJ2-7 TRBV7-6 CASSLEGLGEQYF TGTGCCAGCAGCTTAGAAGGCTTGGGCGAGCAGTACTTC
NA TRBD2 TRBJ2-3 TRBV13 CASSAIAGGPADTQYF TGTGCCAGCAGCGCAATAGCGGGGGGGCCGGCAGATACGCAGTATTTT
NA NA TRBJ1-1 TRBV7-3 CASSSGVNTEAFF TGTGCCAGCAGCTCAGGGGTTAACACTGAAGCTTTCTTT
NA TRBD1 TRBJ2-5 TRBV6-5 CASRSTGGETQYF TGTGCCAGCAGGTCGACAGGGGGAGAGACCCAGTACTTC
NA NA TRBJ2-2 TRBV6-4 CASRPANTGELFF TGTGCCAGCAGACCAGCGAACACCGGGGAGCTGTTTTTT
NA TRBD1 TRBJ1-3 TRBV19 CASSTGGAGNTIYF TGTGCCAGTAGCACAGGGGGCGCCGGAAACACCATATATTTT
few NA TRBJ1-4 TRBV5-5 CASSRSGVFNEKLFF TGTGCCAGCAGTCGCTCAGGGGTGTTTAATGAAAAACTGTTTTTT
NA NA TRBJ2-1 TRBV10-3 CAISSGNEQFF TGTGCCATCAGTTCGGGTAATGAGCAGTTCTTC
NA TRBD1 TRBJ1-4 TRBV9 CASSVGDRNEKLFF TGTGCCAGCAGCGTAGGGGACAGAAATGAAAAACTGTTTTTT
NA TRBD1 TRBJ1-1 TRBV25-1 CASSAPDRGPGTEAFF TGTGCCAGCAGTGCACCTGACAGGGGGCCGGGGACTGAAGCTTTCTTT
NA NA TRBJ1-6 TRBV7-9 CASSLGTSADSPLHF TGTGCCAGCAGCTTAGGGACCTCAGCGGATTCACCCCTCCACTTT
once NA TRBJ1-2 TRBV12-1 CASSQKADRGYGYTF TGTGCCAGCAGCCAAAAAGCCGACAGGGGCTATGGCTACACCTTC
few NA TRBJ2-3 TRBV29-1 CSGGQSSTDTQYF TGCAGCGGTGGGCAATCAAGCACAGATACGCAGTATTTT
NA NA TRBJ2-5 TRBV27 CASSPPDSFPQETQYF TGTGCCAGCAGTCCCCCGGACAGCTTCCCCCAAGAGACCCAGTACTTC
NA NA TRBJ1-1 TRBV21-1 CAKALGQHVPTEAFF TGTGCCAAGGCATTGGGGCAGCACGTACCAACTGAAGCTTTCTTT
NA NA TRBJ1-4 TRBV7-9 CASSLRQEFYANEKLFF TGTGCCAGCAGCTTACGACAGGAATTTTACGCTAATGAAAAACTGTTTTTT
NA TRBD1 TRBJ1-1 TRBV19 CASSPPDRVNTEAFF TGTGCCAGTAGCCCCCCGGACAGGGTGAACACTGAAGCTTTCTTT
NA TRBD1 TRBJ1-1 TRBV6-5 CASRIDRANTEAFF TGTGCCAGCAGGATTGACAGGGCTAACACTGAAGCTTTCTTT
NA TRBD1 TRBJ1-2 TRBV7-6 CASSLGGVGQGAYGYTF TGTGCCAGCAGCTTAGGGGGTGTCGGGCAGGGGGCTTACGGCTACACCTTC
NA NA TRBJ2-7 TRBV7-2 CATRFGGNSYEQYF TGTGCCACCCGTTTTGGGGGGAACTCCTACGAGCAGTACTTC
NA NA TRBJ2-7 TRBV27 CASSRWATNSYEQYF TGTGCCAGCAGCCGGTGGGCCACGAACTCCTACGAGCAGTACTTC